A selection of T cell receptor beta chains follows, all from one sample in a study of T cell responses to AZD1222 COVID-19 vaccine. Only in-frame clones appear in the TCRdb table, and some are missing; sequencing was by immunoSEQ multiplex PCR. Of some 62,000 clones listed, 76% are singletons. Sequenced material: peripheral blood, taken on day 0 of AZD1222 vaccination. These TCRs come from an adult in good health. Both conserved end residues are part of each CDR3. A D gene is named only where the DNA matches it firmly. For some rows the clone size is stated as once, few or many, or as a class when expanded; others skip it.

D gene	clone size	V gene	J gene	CDR3 protein	CDR3 DNA
NA	NA	TRBV6-2/TRBV6-3	TRBJ2-7	CASSIREYEQYF	TGTGCCAGCAGCATCAGGGAATACGAGCAGTACTTC
NA	NA	TRBV7-9	TRBJ1-5	CASSLDGNQPQHF	TGTGCCAGCAGCTTGGATGGCAATCAGCCCCAGCATTTT
TRBD1	NA	TRBV18	TRBJ1-2	CASSREPGQGYGYTF	TGTGCCAGCTCACGGGAGCCGGGACAGGGCTATGGCTACACCTTC
NA	few	TRBV7-8	TRBJ1-2	CASSLSGRGYTF	TGTGCCAGCAGCTTATCAGGAAGAGGCTACACCTTC
TRBD1	NA	TRBV4-1	TRBJ2-7	CASSRSPGTGNSYEQYF	TGCGCCAGCAGCCGGTCCCCCGGGACAGGGAACTCCTACGAGCAGTACTTC
TRBD2	NA	TRBV5-1	TRBJ2-1	CASRPTSVNEQFF	TGCGCCAGCAGGCCGACTAGCGTCAATGAGCAGTTCTTC
TRBD1	NA	TRBV19	TRBJ1-1	CASTWDRGSGEAFF	TGTGCCAGTACCTGGGACAGGGGTTCGGGTGAAGCTTTCTTT
NA	NA	TRBV4-2	TRBJ1-1	CASSQDLPGASAFF	TGTGCCAGCAGCCAAGATCTTCCCGGGGCAAGCGCTTTCTTT
TRBD1	NA	TRBV11-2	TRBJ1-2	CASSLDRQGPTHGYTF	TGTGCCAGCAGCTTAGATCGACAGGGCCCCACCCATGGCTACACCTTC
NA	NA	TRBV2	TRBJ1-1	CASSGSGGSTEAFF	TGTGCCAGCAGTGGTTCAGGAGGGAGCACTGAAGCTTTCTTT
NA	few	TRBV5-8	TRBJ1-2	CASSFSGSVNYGYTF	TGTGCCAGCAGCTTTTCGGGCAGTGTGAACTATGGCTACACCTTC
NA	NA	TRBV7-9	TRBJ1-1	CASSPGTPGTEAFF	TGTGCCAGCAGTCCAGGGACCCCGGGCACTGAAGCTTTCTTT
NA	NA	TRBV7-6	TRBJ2-7	CASSYDSSYEQYF	TGTGCCAGCAGCTATGACAGCTCCTACGAGCAGTACTTC
NA	NA	TRBV27	TRBJ1-1	CASSSPPTEAFF	TGTGCCAGCAGCTCCCCGCCCACTGAAGCTTTCTTT
NA	NA	TRBV6-6	TRBJ1-1	CASSHNPWGVYTEAFF	TGTGCCAGCAGCCACAACCCTTGGGGGGTTTACACTGAAGCTTTCTTT
NA	few	TRBV15	TRBJ2-3	CATSRDDYTDTQYF	TGTGCCACCAGCAGAGATGACTACACAGATACGCAGTATTTT
NA	NA	TRBV12-2	TRBJ2-7	CASSLQPPF	TGTGCAAGTTCACTCCAACCCCCCTTC
NA	NA	TRBV20-1	TRBJ1-6	CSASPSPGAPLHF	TGCAGTGCTAGTCCCTCTCCCGGGGCACCCCTCCACTTT
NA	NA	TRBV12-2	TRBJ2-3	CASRLSTGWDTQYF	TGTGCAAGTCGCTTGTCGACAGGGTGGGATACGCAGTATTTT
NA	NA	TRBV7-2	TRBJ1-2	CASSLAYGYTF	TGTGCCAGCAGCTTGGCATATGGCTACACCTTC
TRBD2	NA	TRBV19	TRBJ2-4	CASSIGPGLGSENIQYF	TGTGCCAGTAGTATTGGTCCGGGACTAGGTTCGGAAAACATTCAGTACTTC
NA	NA	TRBV4-1	TRBJ2-3	CASSLFSTDTQYF	TGCGCCAGCAGCCTGTTTAGCACAGATACGCAGTATTTT
TRBD2	NA	TRBV3-1/TRBV3-2	TRBJ2-1	CASSPTSGGGNSYNEQFF	TGTGCCAGCAGCCCGACTAGCGGGGGGGGGAACTCCTACAATGAGCAGTTCTTC
NA	NA	TRBV6-5	TRBJ2-2	CASSSSRDGAGELFF	TGTGCCAGCAGTTCCTCCAGGGATGGGGCCGGGGAGCTGTTTTTT
NA	NA	TRBV19	TRBJ1-1	CASAETGFATEAFF	TGTGCCAGTGCCGAGACCGGCTTCGCCACTGAAGCTTTCTTT
TRBD1	once	TRBV7-9	TRBJ1-3	CASSPPDRGNTIYF	TGTGCCAGCAGCCCCCCGGACAGGGGAAACACCATATATTTT
NA	NA	TRBV7-3	TRBJ2-3	CASSYDSLDTQYF	TGTGCCAGCAGCTACGACTCCCTTGATACGCAGTATTTT
TRBD2	once	TRBV7-8	TRBJ2-5	CASSPGVWEGKTQYF	TGTGCCAGCAGCCCAGGCGTGTGGGAGGGGAAGACCCAGTACTTC
NA	few	TRBV11-3	TRBJ2-5	CASSLDDRKETQYF	TGTGCCAGCAGCTTAGACGACAGAAAAGAGACCCAGTACTTC
NA	NA	TRBV29-1	TRBJ2-2	CSVTEDVPGELFF	TGCAGCGTCACTGAAGACGTCCCCGGGGAGCTGTTTTTT